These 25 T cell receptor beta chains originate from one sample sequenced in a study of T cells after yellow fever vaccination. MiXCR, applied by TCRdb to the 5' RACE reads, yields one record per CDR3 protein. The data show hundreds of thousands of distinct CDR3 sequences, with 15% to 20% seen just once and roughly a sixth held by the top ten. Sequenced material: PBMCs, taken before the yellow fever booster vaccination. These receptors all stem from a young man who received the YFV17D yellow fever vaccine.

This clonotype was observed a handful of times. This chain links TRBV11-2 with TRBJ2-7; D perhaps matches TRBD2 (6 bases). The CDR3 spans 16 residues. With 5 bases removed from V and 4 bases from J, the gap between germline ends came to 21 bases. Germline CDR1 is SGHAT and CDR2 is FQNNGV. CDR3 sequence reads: CASSPMTSSIMYEQYF. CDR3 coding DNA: TGTGCCAGCAGCCCAATGACTAGTAGCATCATGTACGAGCAGTACTTC.

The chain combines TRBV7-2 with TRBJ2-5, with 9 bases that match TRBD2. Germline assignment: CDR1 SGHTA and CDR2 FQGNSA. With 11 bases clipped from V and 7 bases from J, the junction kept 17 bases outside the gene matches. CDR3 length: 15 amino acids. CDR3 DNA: TGTGCCGCGGACTCGGCTAGCGGGGCCATGAGGACCCAGTACTTC. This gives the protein CAADSASGAMRTQYF. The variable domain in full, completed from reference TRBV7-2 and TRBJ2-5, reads GAGVSQSPSNKVTEKGKDVELRCDPISGHTALYWYRQSLGQGLEFLIYFQGNSAPDKSGLPSDRFSAERTGGSVSTLTIQRTQQEDSAVYLCAADSASGAMRTQYFGPGTRLLVL.

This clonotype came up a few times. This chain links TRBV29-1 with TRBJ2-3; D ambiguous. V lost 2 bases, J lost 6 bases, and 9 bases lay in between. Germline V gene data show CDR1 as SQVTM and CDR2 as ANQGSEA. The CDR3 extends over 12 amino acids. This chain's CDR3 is CSVEQGWDTQYF. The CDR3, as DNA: TGCAGCGTTGAACAAGGCTGGGATACGCAGTATTTT.

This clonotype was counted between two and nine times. CDR3 residues: CASSLPGNYGYTF. As DNA, the CDR3 is TGTGCCAGCAGCTTACCGGGGAACTATGGCTACACCTTC. The chain recombines TRBV7-3 with TRBJ1-2; no firm D call. Germline V gene sequence: CDR1 SGHTA, CDR2 FQGTGA. This CDR3 spans 13 amino acids. Trimming pared 2 bases from V and 2 bases from J, leaving 6 bases between.

The CDR3 is CASGRGGVGGEQFF. For the CDR3, the DNA is TGTGCCAGCGGCCGGGGCGGGGTTGGAGGTGAGCAGTTCTTC. The gene calls are TRBV7-3 and TRBJ2-1, with D perhaps TRBD2 (6 bases). Trimming took 8 bases from V and 9 from J, leaving 20 bases between them. CDR3 length equals 14 residues. In germline, CDR1 is SGHTA, CDR2 FQGTGA.

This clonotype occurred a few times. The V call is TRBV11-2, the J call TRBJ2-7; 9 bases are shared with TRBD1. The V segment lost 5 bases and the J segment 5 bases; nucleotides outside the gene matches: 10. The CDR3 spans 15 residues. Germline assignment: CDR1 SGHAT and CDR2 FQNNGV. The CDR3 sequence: CASSRGTGIPNEQYF. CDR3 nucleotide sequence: TGTGCCAGCAGCCGTGGGACAGGGATTCCCAACGAGCAGTACTTC.

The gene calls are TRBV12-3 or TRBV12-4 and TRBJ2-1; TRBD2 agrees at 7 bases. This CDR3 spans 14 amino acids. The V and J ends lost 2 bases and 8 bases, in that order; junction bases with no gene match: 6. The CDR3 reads CASSLTEGRDEQFF. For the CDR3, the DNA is TGTGCCAGCAGTTTAACTGAGGGGAGGGATGAGCAGTTCTTC.

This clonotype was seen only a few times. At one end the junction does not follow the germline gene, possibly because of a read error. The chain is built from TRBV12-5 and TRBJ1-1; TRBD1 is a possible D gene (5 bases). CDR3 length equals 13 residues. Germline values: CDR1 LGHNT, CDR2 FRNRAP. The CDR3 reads CVSGLAGTREAFF. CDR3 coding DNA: TGTGTTAGTGGTTTGGCCGGGACGCGTGAAGCTTTCTTT.

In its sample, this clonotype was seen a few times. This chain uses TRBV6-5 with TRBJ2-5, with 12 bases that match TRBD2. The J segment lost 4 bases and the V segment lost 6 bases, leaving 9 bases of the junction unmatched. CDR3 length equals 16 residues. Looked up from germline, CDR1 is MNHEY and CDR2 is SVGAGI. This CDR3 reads CASSPASGGAGETQYF. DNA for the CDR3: TGTGCCAGCAGCCCAGCTAGCGGGGGGGCCGGAGAGACCCAGTACTTC.

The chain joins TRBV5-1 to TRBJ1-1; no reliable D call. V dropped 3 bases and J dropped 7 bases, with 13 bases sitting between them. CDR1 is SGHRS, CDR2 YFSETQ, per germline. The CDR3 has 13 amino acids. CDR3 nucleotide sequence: TGCGCCAGCAGCTCCGGATTGGGTGGTGAAGCTTTCTTT. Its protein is CASSSGLGGEAFF.

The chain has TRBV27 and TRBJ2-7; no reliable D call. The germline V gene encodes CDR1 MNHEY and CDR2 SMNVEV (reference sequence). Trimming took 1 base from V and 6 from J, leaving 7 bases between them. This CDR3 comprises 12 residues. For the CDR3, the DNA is TGTGCCAGCAGTTTATTTGGACGCGAGCAGTACTTC. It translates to CASSLFGREQYF.

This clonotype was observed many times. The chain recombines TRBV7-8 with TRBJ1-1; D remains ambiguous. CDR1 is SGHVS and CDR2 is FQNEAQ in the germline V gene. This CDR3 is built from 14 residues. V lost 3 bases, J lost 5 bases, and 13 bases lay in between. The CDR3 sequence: CASSLDPMGTEAFF. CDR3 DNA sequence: TGTGCCAGCAGCTTGGACCCCATGGGTACTGAAGCTTTCTTT.

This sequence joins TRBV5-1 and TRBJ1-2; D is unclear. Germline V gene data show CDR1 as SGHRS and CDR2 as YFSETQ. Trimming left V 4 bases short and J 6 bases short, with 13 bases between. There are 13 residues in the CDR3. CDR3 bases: TGCGCCAGCAGCCGCGACGCAGCTAATGGCTACACCTTC. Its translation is CASSRDAANGYTF.

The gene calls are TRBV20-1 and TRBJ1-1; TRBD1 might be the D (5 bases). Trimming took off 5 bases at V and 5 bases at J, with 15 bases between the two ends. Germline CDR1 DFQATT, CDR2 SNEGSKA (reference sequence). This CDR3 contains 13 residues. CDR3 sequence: CSASRGGVTEAFF. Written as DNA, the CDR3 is TGCAGTGCTTCCCGCGGAGGGGTGACTGAAGCTTTCTTT.

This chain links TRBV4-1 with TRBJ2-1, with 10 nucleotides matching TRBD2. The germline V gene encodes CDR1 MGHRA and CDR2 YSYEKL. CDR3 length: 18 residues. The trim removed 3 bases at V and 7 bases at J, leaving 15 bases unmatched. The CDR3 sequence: CASSHLIGSGGAFNEQFF. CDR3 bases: TGCGCCAGCAGCCATCTCATAGGCAGCGGGGGGGCCTTTAATGAGCAGTTCTTC.

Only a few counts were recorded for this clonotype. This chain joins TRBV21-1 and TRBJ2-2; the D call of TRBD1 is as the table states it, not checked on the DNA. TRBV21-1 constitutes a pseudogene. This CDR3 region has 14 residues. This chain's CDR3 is CASSRRQGTGELFF. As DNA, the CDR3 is TGTGCCAGCAGCAGGCGACAGGGGACCGGGGAGCTGTTTTTT.

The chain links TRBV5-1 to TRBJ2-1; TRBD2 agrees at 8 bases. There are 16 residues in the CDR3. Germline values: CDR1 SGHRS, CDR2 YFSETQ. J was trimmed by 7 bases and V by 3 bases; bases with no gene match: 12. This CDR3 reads CASSSRTGGAWNEQFF. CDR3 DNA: TGCGCCAGCAGCTCCAGGACGGGGGGGGCTTGGAATGAGCAGTTCTTC.

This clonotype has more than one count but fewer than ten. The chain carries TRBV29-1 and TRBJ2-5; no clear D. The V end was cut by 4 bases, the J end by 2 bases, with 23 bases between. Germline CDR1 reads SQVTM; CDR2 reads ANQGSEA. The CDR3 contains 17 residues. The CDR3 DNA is TGCAGCGTTGTAGGGTTGGGTTTCCCGTCGACTCAAGAGACCCAGTACTTC. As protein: CSVVGLGFPSTQETQYF.

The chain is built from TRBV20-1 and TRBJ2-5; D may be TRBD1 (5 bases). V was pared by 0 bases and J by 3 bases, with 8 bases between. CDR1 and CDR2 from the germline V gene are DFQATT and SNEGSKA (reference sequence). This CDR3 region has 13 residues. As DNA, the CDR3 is TGCAGTGCTAGAGATCAGGGTAAAGAGACCCAGTACTTC. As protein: CSARDQGKETQYF.

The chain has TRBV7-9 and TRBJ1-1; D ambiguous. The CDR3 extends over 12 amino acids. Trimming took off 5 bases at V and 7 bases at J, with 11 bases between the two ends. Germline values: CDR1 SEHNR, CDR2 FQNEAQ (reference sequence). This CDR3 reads CASSHSPVEAFF. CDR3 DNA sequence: TGTGCCAGCAGCCATAGCCCGGTTGAAGCTTTCTTT.

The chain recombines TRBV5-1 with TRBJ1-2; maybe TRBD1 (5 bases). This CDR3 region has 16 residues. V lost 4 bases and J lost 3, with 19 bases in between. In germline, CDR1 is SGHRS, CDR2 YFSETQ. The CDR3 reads CASSPATGTDYYGYTF. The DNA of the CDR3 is TGCGCCAGCAGCCCCGCGACCGGGACGGACTACTATGGCTACACCTTC.

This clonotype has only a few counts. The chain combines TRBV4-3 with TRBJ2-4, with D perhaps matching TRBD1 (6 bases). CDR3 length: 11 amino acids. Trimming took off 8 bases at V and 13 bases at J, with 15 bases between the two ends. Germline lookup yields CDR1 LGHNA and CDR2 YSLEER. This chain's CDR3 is CASRGTRGQYF. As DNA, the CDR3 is TGCGCCAGCCGAGGGACACGTGGCCAGTACTTC.

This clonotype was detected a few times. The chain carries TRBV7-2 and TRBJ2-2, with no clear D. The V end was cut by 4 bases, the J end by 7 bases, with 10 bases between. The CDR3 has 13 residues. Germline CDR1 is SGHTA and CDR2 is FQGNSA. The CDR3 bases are TGTGCCAGCAGCTCCGTCCCCAGCGGGGAGCTGTTTTTT. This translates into CASSSVPSGELFF.

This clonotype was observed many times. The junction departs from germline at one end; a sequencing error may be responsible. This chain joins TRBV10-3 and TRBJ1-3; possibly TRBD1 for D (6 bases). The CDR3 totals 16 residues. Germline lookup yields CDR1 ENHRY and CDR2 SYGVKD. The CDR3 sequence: CAISQSMDSGLSTIYF. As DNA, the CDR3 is TGTGCCATCAGTCAGTCAATGGACAGCGGGTTAAGCACCATATATTTT.

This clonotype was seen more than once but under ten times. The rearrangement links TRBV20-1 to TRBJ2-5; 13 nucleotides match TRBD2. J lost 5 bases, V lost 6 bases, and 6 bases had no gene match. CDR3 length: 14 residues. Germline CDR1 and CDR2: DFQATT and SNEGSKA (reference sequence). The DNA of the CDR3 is TGCAGTGCGCGACTAGCGGGGGGAGGGGAGACCCAGTACTTC. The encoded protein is CSARLAGGGETQYF.